This entry lists 24 T cell receptor beta chains sequenced from one sample in a study of Ad26.COV2.S vaccination and SARS-CoV-2 variants. Regarding treatment: 15 to 20 received Ad26.COV2.S at low or high dose, single or two shots; 5 received placebo; per-sample allocation not given. Collection of the samples took place on day 63 after the first injection of vaccine or placebo. Assay used: immunoSEQ multiplex PCR; TCRdb lists only in-frame clones, some missing. Counted here are 350,000 to 450,000 clones, roughly 85% occurring once; the ten biggest clones make up roughly 3.1%. The starting material was peripheral blood, obtained in a trial of Ad26.COV2.S vaccine versus placebo. These receptors originate from a person between 18 and 59 years old who received the Ad26.COV2.S COVID-19 vaccine or a placebo.

This chain joins TRBV4-3 and TRBJ2-2, with a possible D match to TRBD1 (5 bases). Germline loops: CDR1 LGHNA, CDR2 YSLEER. V lost 0 bases, J lost 2 bases, and 16 bases lay in between. The CDR3 contains 18 residues. CDR3 region: CASSQDVYRTSNTGELFF. DNA for the CDR3: TGCGCCAGCAGCCAAGATGTGTACAGGACGAGTAACACCGGGGAGCTGTTTTTT.

The chain joins TRBV2 to TRBJ2-2, with 7 bases lining up with TRBD1. The CDR3 has 14 amino acids. CDR1 and CDR2 (germline): SNHLY, FYNNEI. V trimming: 6 bases; J trimming: 1 base; junction bases outside the gene matches: 2. The CDR3 protein is CASRDRVNTGELFF. CDR3 nucleotides: TGTGCCAGCAGAGACAGGGTGAACACCGGGGAGCTGTTTTTT.

The V gene is TRBV27, the J gene TRBJ2-2; the D is unclear. Trimming left V 8 bases short and J 10 bases short, with 11 bases between. CDR1 and CDR2 from the germline V gene are MNHEY and SMNVEV (reference sequence). There are 11 residues in the CDR3. CDR3 amino acids: CASGRPEELFF. The CDR3 coding sequence is TGTGCCAGCGGACGGCCCGAGGAGCTGTTTTTT.

The chain combines TRBV7-9 with TRBJ2-5, with D unclear. V was clipped by 5 bases and J by 2 bases, with 6 bases between them. Germline V gene data show CDR1 as SEHNR and CDR2 as FQNEAQ (reference sequence). This CDR3 is built from 12 residues. CDR3: CASSMTQETQYF. CDR3 nucleotide sequence: TGTGCCAGCAGCATGACACAAGAGACCCAGTACTTC.

This chain joins TRBV6-4 and TRBJ1-2; D uncertain. V lost 6 bases and J 3 bases, leaving 11 bases between the germline ends. Germline assignment: CDR1 MRHNA and CDR2 SNTAGT. The CDR3 spans 13 residues. CDR3: CASRESLDYGYTF. The CDR3 DNA reads as TGTGCCAGCAGGGAATCCCTAGACTATGGCTACACCTTC.

The chain recombines TRBV4-3 with TRBJ2-5; D is tentatively TRBD1 or TRBD2 (6 bases each). Germline-derived CDR1 and CDR2 are LGHNA and YSLEER. The CDR3 loop spans 15 amino acids. V was clipped by 2 bases and J by 4 bases, with 14 bases between them. This chain's CDR3 is CASSQRDGGTETQYF. In DNA form, the CDR3 reads TGCGCCAGCAGCCAAAGGGACGGGGGCACAGAGACCCAGTACTTC.

This rearrangement joins TRBV4-3 to TRBJ2-1, with TRBD2 matching over 14 bases. This CDR3 is built from 17 residues. Per germline, CDR1 LGHNA and CDR2 YSLEER. V was pared by 1 base and J by 6 bases, with 5 bases of the junction left unmatched. As DNA, the CDR3 is TGCGCCAGCAGCCAAGGACTAGCGGGAGGGCTGGGCAATGAGCAGTTCTTC. This codes for CASSQGLAGGLGNEQFF.

The chain couples TRBV5-1 to TRBJ2-5; 14 nucleotides match TRBD2. Trimming at V came to 4 bases and at J to 5 bases, leaving 7 bases not matched to a gene. CDR3 size: 16 residues. Germline V lookup: CDR1 SGHRS, CDR2 YFSETQ. The CDR3 loop reads CASSVGLAGEGETQYF. In nucleotides, the CDR3 is TGCGCCAGCAGCGTGGGACTAGCGGGAGAGGGGGAGACCCAGTACTTC.

This clone was recorded a few times. The V call is TRBV6-5, the J call TRBJ2-1; 8 positions match TRBD2. The CDR3 loop spans 14 amino acids. Unmatched junction bases numbered 0, after V lost 4 bases and J lost 1 base. In germline, CDR1 is MNHEY, CDR2 SVGAGI. The CDR3 DNA reads as TGTGCCAGCAGTTTAGCGGGGTCCTACAATGAGCAGTTCTTC. This encodes CASSLAGSYNEQFF.

V and J are TRBV29-1 and TRBJ2-7; a weak D match, TRBD1 (6 bases). CDR1 and CDR2 from the germline V gene are SQVTM and ANQGSEA. The CDR3 extends over 13 amino acids. The ends were cut back, 7 bases at V and 0 bases at J, with 13 bases in the middle. CDR3 DNA: TGCAGCGCCGAAGGGGGTAGCTCCTACGAGCAGTACTTC. Protein sequence: CSAEGGSSYEQYF.

The CDR3 region is CASSAGTSGNEQYF. The CDR3 nucleotides are TGTGCCAGCAGCGCCGGGACTAGCGGAAACGAGCAGTACTTC. The chain couples TRBV9 to TRBJ2-7, with TRBD2 matching over 11 bases. The CDR3 consists of 14 residues. Trimming took 3 bases from V and 5 from J; bases not matched to a gene: 4. CDR1 and CDR2 from the germline V gene are SGDLS and YYNGEE.

V and J are TRBV7-9 and TRBJ1-5, with a tentative D call TRBD1 (5 bases). The CDR3 has 15 residues. Germline CDR1 is SEHNR and CDR2 is FQNEAQ (reference sequence). V was cut by 2 bases and J by 3 bases, with 11 bases left in between. The CDR3 sequence: CASSLSAGDNQPQHF. CDR3 nucleotides: TGTGCCAGCAGCTTATCGGCGGGGGACAATCAGCCCCAGCATTTT.

J is TRBJ2-7 and V is TRBV11-2; TRBD1 matches at 10 bases. The CDR3 length is 14 residues. J was trimmed by 3 bases and V by 5 bases; bases with no gene match: 4. The germline gives CDR1 SGHAT, CDR2 FQNNGV. CDR3 loop: CASSTRTGGYEQYF. CDR3 DNA: TGTGCCAGCAGCACCCGGACAGGGGGCTACGAGCAGTACTTC.

The gene calls are TRBV7-8 and TRBJ2-5; D unclear. The V end was cut by 4 bases, the J end by 0 bases, with 3 bases between. From germline, CDR1 is SGHVS and CDR2 FQNEAQ. The length of the CDR3 is 12 residues. CDR3 protein: CASSSYQETQYF. In DNA form, the CDR3 reads TGTGCCAGCAGCTCATACCAAGAGACCCAGTACTTC. Together with reference TRBV7-8 and TRBJ2-5, the CDR3 gives the full variable domain: GAGVSQSPRYKVAKRGQDVALRCDPISGHVSLFWYQQALGQGPEFLTYFQNEAQLDKSGLPSDRFFAERPEGSVSTLKIQRTQQEDSAVYLCASSSYQETQYFGPGTRLLVL.

This chain uses TRBV28 with TRBJ2-5, with 14 bases identical to TRBD2. Trimming cost V 5 bases and J 5 bases; bases outside gene matches: 13. Germline CDR1 MDHEN, CDR2 SYDVKM. CDR3 length equals 18 residues. CDR3 sequence reads: CASSGGLAGEERLETQYF. CDR3 DNA: TGTGCCAGCAGTGGGGGACTAGCGGGAGAGGAGAGGCTGGAGACCCAGTACTTC.

The chain uses TRBV5-1 and TRBJ2-3; D perhaps matches TRBD1 (6 bases). The CDR3 has 15 residues. CDR1 is SGHRS and CDR2 is YFSETQ in the germline V gene. V lost 9 bases, J lost 0 bases, and 17 bases lay in between. CDR3 protein: CATGLQGFSTDTQYF. DNA for the CDR3: TGCGCCACTGGATTACAGGGTTTTAGCACAGATACGCAGTATTTT.

This clone came up once. The chain combines TRBV7-9 with TRBJ2-2; TRBD1 matches 9 bases. The CDR3 covers 16 residues. After removal of 5 bases from V and 5 bases from J, the junction contained 9 bases not matched to a gene. Germline CDR1 SEHNR, CDR2 FQNEAQ (reference sequence). CDR3 amino acids: CASSPKGQGKTGELFF. For the CDR3, the DNA is TGTGCCAGCAGCCCAAAGGGACAGGGAAAGACCGGGGAGCTGTTTTTT.

The chain is built from TRBV6-2 or TRBV6-3 and TRBJ1-5; D uncertain. The CDR3 extends over 15 amino acids. The V and J ends lost 3 bases and 0 bases respectively, with 9 bases between them. CDR1 is MNHEY and CDR2 is SVGEGT in the germline V gene. CDR3 amino acids: CASSYYRYSNQPQHF. The CDR3, as DNA: TGTGCCAGCAGTTATTACAGATATAGCAATCAGCCCCAGCATTTT.

The genes are TRBV5-4 and TRBJ1-1; 8 positions match TRBD1. Germline lookup yields CDR1 SGHNT and CDR2 YYREEE (reference sequence). The CDR3 is made up of 16 amino acids. Trimming at V came to 9 bases and at J to 0 bases, leaving 13 bases not matched to a gene. CDR3 sequence (DNA): TGTGCCACCCGCGCAACAGGGACAGGCATGAACACTGAAGCTTTCTTT. This sequence encodes CATRATGTGMNTEAFF.

This clone has just a few counts. The genes are TRBV5-1 and TRBJ2-3; D is ambiguous. The V end was cut by 0 bases, the J end by 2 bases, with 13 bases between. There are 16 residues in the CDR3. Germline CDR1 is SGHRS and CDR2 is YFSETQ. CDR3 sequence (DNA): TGCGCCAGCAGCTTGGCGGCTAGTAGTACCACAGATACGCAGTATTTT. It translates to CASSLAASSTTDTQYF.

The chain combines TRBV19 with TRBJ1-3, with D hard to call. The CDR3 totals 13 residues. Trimming left V 5 bases short and J 2 bases short, with 7 bases between. Germline CDR1 reads LNHDA; CDR2 reads SQIVND (reference sequence). CDR3 coding DNA: TGTGCCAGTAGTGGCCTTACTGGAAACACCATATATTTT. This codes for CASSGLTGNTIYF.

The chain joins TRBV10-3 to TRBJ2-1; TRBD2 aligns across 10 bases. In germline, CDR1 is ENHRY, CDR2 SYGVKD. V lost 5 bases and J lost 4; bases outside the gene matches: 11. CDR3 length: 17 residues. In DNA, the CDR3 is TGTGCCATCAGTAAGGGGGGTAGCGGGAGGAATTACAATGAGCAGTTCTTC. Protein: CAISKGGSGRNYNEQFF.

V gene TRBV5-4 combines with J gene TRBJ2-5; perhaps TRBD1 as D (5 bases). Germline lookup yields CDR1 SGHNT and CDR2 YYREEE (reference sequence). Between the trimmed V and J ends, which lost 3 bases and 1 base, there was a span of 13 bases. The length of the CDR3 is 15 residues. The CDR3 bases are TGTGCCAGCAGCTCATTCGACAGTCCCCAAGAGACCCAGTACTTC. Translation: CASSSFDSPQETQYF.

In its sample, this clone was seen many times. The chain recombines TRBV11-2 with TRBJ2-3, with unresolved D. The V and J ends lost 5 bases and 4 bases respectively, with 10 bases between them. Germline assignment: CDR1 SGHAT and CDR2 FQNNGV. The CDR3 has 13 amino acids. CDR3 residues: CASSRDWADTQYF. The CDR3, as DNA: TGTGCCAGCAGCCGCGATTGGGCAGATACGCAGTATTTT.